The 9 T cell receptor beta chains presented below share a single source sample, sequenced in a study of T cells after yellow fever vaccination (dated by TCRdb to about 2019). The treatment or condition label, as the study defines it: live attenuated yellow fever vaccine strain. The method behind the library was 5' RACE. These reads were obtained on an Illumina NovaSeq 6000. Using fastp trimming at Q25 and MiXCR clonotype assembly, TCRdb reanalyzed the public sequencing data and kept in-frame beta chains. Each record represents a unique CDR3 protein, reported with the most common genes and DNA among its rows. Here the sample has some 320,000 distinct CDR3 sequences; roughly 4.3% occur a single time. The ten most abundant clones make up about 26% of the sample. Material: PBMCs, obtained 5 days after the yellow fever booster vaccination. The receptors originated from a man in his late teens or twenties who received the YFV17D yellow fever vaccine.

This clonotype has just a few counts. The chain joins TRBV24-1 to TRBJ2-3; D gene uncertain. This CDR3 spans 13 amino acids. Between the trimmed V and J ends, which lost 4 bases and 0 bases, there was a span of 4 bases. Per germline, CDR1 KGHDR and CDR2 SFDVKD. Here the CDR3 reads CATSEASTDTQYF. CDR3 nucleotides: TGTGCCACCAGTGAAGCTAGCACAGATACGCAGTATTTT.

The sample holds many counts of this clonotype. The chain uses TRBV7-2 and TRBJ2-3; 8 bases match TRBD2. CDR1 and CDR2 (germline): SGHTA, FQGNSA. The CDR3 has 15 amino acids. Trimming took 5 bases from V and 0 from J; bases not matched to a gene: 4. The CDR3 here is CASSVTSGSTDTQYF. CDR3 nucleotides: TGTGCCAGCAGCGTAACTAGCGGAAGCACAGATACGCAGTATTTT.

Here the CDR3 reads CASSPGRGSGANTDTQYF. In nucleotides, the CDR3 is TGTGCCAGCAGCCCGGGCCGGGGGAGCGGGGCGAACACAGATACGCAGTATTTT. The chain couples TRBV7-9 to TRBJ2-3, with 7 bases lining up with TRBD2. The germline V gene encodes CDR1 SEHNR and CDR2 FQNEAQ (reference sequence). This CDR3 is built from 18 residues. V dropped 5 bases and J dropped 2; count of bases not matched to a gene: 16.

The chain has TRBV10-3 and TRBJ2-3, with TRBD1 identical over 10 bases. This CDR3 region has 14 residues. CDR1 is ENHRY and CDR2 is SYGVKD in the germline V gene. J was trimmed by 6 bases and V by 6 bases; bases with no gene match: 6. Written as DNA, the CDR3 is TGTGCCATCAGCGGGACAGGGGTCAAGGATACGCAGTATTTT. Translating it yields CAISGTGVKDTQYF.

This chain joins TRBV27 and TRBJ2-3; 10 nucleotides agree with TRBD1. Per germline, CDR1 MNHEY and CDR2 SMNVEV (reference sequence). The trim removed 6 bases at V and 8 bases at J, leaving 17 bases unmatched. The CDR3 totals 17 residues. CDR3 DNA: TGTGCCAGCAGAGCCCTGGGGAGGACAGGGGGACCGGGTACGCAGTATTTT. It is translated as CASRALGRTGGPGTQYF.

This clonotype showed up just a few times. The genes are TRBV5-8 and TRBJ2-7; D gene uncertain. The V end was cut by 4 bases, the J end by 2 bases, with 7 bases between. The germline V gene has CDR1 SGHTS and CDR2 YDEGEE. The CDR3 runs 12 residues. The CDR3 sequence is CASSAPPYEQYV. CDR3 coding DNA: TGTGCCAGCAGCGCCCCGCCCTACGAGCAGTACGTC.

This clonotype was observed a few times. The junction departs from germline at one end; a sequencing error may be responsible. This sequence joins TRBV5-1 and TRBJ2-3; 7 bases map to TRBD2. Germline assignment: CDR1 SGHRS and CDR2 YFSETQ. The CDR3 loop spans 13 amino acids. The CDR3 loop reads CASSSLAEDTQYF. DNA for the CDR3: TGTGCCAGCAGCTCCCTAGCGGAAGATACGCAGTATTTT.

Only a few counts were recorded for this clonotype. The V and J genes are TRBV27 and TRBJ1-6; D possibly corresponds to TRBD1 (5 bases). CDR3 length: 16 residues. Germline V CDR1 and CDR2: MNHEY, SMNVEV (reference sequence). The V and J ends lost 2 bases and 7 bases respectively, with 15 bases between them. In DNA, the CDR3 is TGTGCCAGCAGTTTAGATTTTGGCAGGGTCAATTCACCCCTCCACTTT. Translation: CASSLDFGRVNSPLHF.

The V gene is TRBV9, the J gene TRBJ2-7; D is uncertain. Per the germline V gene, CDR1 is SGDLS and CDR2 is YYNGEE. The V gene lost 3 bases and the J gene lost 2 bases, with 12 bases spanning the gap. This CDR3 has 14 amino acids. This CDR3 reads CASSAPQVTYEQYV. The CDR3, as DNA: TGTGCCAGCAGCGCGCCCCAGGTTACCTACGAGCAGTACGTC.